This is a list of T cell receptor beta chains from one sample in a study of cytomegalovirus exposure and HLA in healthy donors. Clones were sequenced by immunoSEQ multiplex PCR, and TCRdb holds only the in-frame ones, with some missing. The table lists 150,000 to 200,000 clones. Sequencing was carried out using PBMCs. The receptors come from a woman between 18 and 29 years old in good health and CMV-seropositive. Both conserved end residues are part of each CDR3. Each record gives: CDR3 length, D gene, V gene, J gene, CDR3 protein, CDR3 DNA. D genes are given only for firm matches.

15	TRBD1	TRBV5-4	TRBJ2-7	CASSLGTGGNYEQYF	TGTGCCAGCAGCTTAGGGACAGGGGGGAACTACGAGCAGTACTTC
15	-	TRBV5-1	TRBJ1-2	CASSLGEGKNYGYTF	TGCGCCAGCAGCTTGGGGGAGGGGAAGAACTATGGCTACACCTTC
15	TRBD1	TRBV12-5	TRBJ1-2	CASGETGPANYGYTF	TGTGCTAGTGGTGAGACAGGGCCCGCTAACTATGGCTACACCTTC
15	-	TRBV30	TRBJ1-3	CAWKQTGKAGNTIYF	TGTGCCTGGAAACAAACAGGGAAGGCTGGAAACACCATATATTTT
15	TRBD1	TRBV7-2	TRBJ2-7	CASSLGTGPRYEQYF	TGTGCCAGCAGCTTAGGGACAGGGCCTCGCTACGAGCAGTACTTC
15	TRBD2	TRBV7-9	TRBJ2-7	CASSLELAGAGEQYF	TGTGCCAGCAGCTTAGAACTAGCGGGAGCCGGCGAGCAGTACTTC
16	TRBD2	TRBV4-2	TRBJ2-3	CASSQEFQRGEDTQYF	TGTGCCAGCAGCCAAGAATTCCAGCGGGGTGAAGATACGCAGTATTTT
15	-	TRBV9	TRBJ2-3	CASSVRDFRTDTQYF	TGTGCCAGCAGCGTGAGAGACTTCCGCACAGATACGCAGTATTTT
12	-	TRBV19	TRBJ1-5	CASSTGNQPQHF	TGTGCCAGTAGTACGGGCAATCAGCCCCAGCATTTT
14	-	TRBV5-1	TRBJ2-2	CASSYSGNTGELFF	TGCGCCAGCAGCTATAGCGGGAACACCGGGGAGCTGTTTTTT